This TCR beta chain appears in the sequencing data of a study of blood T cell repertoires in COVID-19. Whole-study context: Material from acute and convalescent COVID-19 was sourced from the United States, Italy and Spain. PBMCs, B-cell-depleted T cells, or T cells were the source of the cDNA or gDNA that made up the material.

Per the original data handling: Quantification of nucleated cells was approximated via reference gene primer amplification. Sequenced by immunoSEQ multiplex PCR; TCRdb stores in-frame clones only, minus some. That table supplies the V and J calls and clone size; D and trimming were determined from the DNA. This sample yields 50,000 or so clones, of which approximately 92% are seen a single time; around an eighth belongs to the top ten. Germline V gives CDR1 LNHDA, CDR2 SQIVND (reference sequence). V lost 5 bases to trimming and J lost 4 bases; unmatched junction nucleotides: 4. CDR3 size: 14 residues.

This TCR came from a human donor with active COVID-19. The donor label of this sample is uncertain. Sequenced material: peripheral blood. The chain carries TRBV19 and TRBJ2-7; 11 nucleotides align to TRBD2. The CDR3, as DNA: TGTGCCAGTAGTTCCACTAGCGGGAGTTACGAGCAGTACTTC. It codes for CASSSTSGSYEQYF.